A single sample gave rise to the 20 T cell receptor beta chains below, sequenced in a study of CD4 T cells in relation to SARS-CoV-2 and coronaviruses. Sequencing was performed with immunoSEQ multiplex PCR; in TCRdb, only in-frame clones are kept and a portion is missing. Among around 34,000 clones listed, over 75% were seen once. Antigens for these TCRs are unknown. Sequenced sample: memory CD4+ T cells from PBMCs, cultured in vitro. These receptors all stem from an adult with COVID-19.

The CDR3 bases are TGTGCCAGCAGCCCTCAACTAGCGGGAGGATCGGATACGCAGTATTTT. It translates to CASSPQLAGGSDTQYF. V and J are TRBV14 and TRBJ2-3; 12 bases are a match to TRBD2. The CDR3 covers 16 residues. V lost 4 bases, J lost 6 bases, and 8 bases stayed unmatched. Germline V gives CDR1 SGHDN, CDR2 FVKESK.

This chain uses TRBV24-1 with TRBJ2-1; 7 positions match TRBD2. The germline CDR1 and CDR2 sequences are KGHDR and SFDVKD. Trimming at V came to 5 bases and at J to 8 bases, leaving 14 bases not matched to a gene. The CDR3 sequence is 16 residues long. The CDR3 DNA sequence: TGTGCCACCAGTGGGGGGGGTGTGGGAGTTTTGGATGAGCAGTTCTTC. This codes for CATSGGGVGVLDEQFF.

This chain uses TRBV5-5 with TRBJ2-3; no clear D. This CDR3 region has 15 residues. Deletions cut 2 bases from V and 2 bases from J, with 12 bases between. From germline, CDR1 is SGHKS and CDR2 YYEKEE (reference sequence). CDR3: CASSFRAFDTDTQYF. As DNA, the CDR3 is TGTGCCAGCAGCTTTCGGGCGTTTGACACAGATACGCAGTATTTT.

The table lists this clone with a count of one. V and J are TRBV11-1 and TRBJ2-7; 7 nucleotides align to TRBD2. The junction had 10 bases not matched to a gene; V was cut back by 3 bases and J by 2 bases. In germline, CDR1 is SGHAT, CDR2 FQDESV (reference sequence). The CDR3 contains 16 residues. CDR3 bases: TGTGCCAGCAGCTTTTTTATGGCTAGCGGTACCTACGAGCAGTACTTC. This encodes CASSFFMASGTYEQYF.

V gene TRBV5-1 combines with J gene TRBJ2-5, with D uncertain. The germline gives CDR1 SGHRS, CDR2 YFSETQ. This CDR3 contains 15 residues. The V end lost 1 base, the J end lost 2 bases, and 12 bases lay between the germline ends. In DNA form, the CDR3 reads TGCGCCAGCAGCTTGTACTCAGGTTCTCAAGAGACCCAGTACTTC. Its protein product is CASSLYSGSQETQYF. Complete variable domain (other parts from reference TRBV5-1 and TRBJ2-5): KAGVTQTPRYLIKTRGQQVTLSCSPISGHRSVSWYQQTPGQGLQFLFEYFSETQRNKGNFPGRFSGRQFSNSRSEMNVSTLELGDSALYLCASSLYSGSQETQYFGPGTRLLVL.

In DNA, the CDR3 is TGTGCCAGCAGCGTCGGGACTAGCGGGACAGATACGCAGTATTTT. Translated, it gives CASSVGTSGTDTQYF. The rearrangement uses TRBV7-3 and TRBJ2-3; the match to TRBD2 covers 12 bases. Germline V gives CDR1 SGHTA, CDR2 FQGTGA. The CDR3 has 15 residues. V was clipped by 5 bases and J by 3 bases; unmatched bases: 3.

The rearrangement joins TRBV4-1 to TRBJ2-1; 8 nucleotides match TRBD2. Germline trimming cut 5 bases from V and 5 bases from J; bases unmatched to any gene: 17. Germline V gene lookup returns CDR1 MGHRA and CDR2 YSYEKL. The CDR3 runs 18 residues. The CDR3 bases are TGCGCCAGCAGCTCTTCGACGAAATTAGCGGGGAGAGACAATGAGCAGTTCTTC. It codes for CASSSSTKLAGRDNEQFF.

The chain is built from TRBV6-6 and TRBJ2-1; D remains ambiguous. The CDR3 consists of 11 residues. The V gene's germline CDR1 is MNHNY and CDR2 SVGAGI (reference sequence). V was cut by 7 bases and J by 5 bases, with 6 bases left in between. The CDR3 DNA is TGTGCCAGCACATCGAACAATGAGCAGTTCTTC. Encoded protein: CASTSNNEQFF.

As DNA, the CDR3 is TGTGCCAGCAGTGCGGGTACCCTAAGCACAGATACGCAGTATTTT. It translates to CASSAGTLSTDTQYF. V and J are TRBV2 and TRBJ2-3; no reliable D call. Germline V CDR1 and CDR2: SNHLY, FYNNEI. Trimming shortened V by 4 bases and J by 0 bases, and 11 bases separated the two germline ends. This CDR3 comprises 15 residues.

V usage is TRBV30 and J usage is TRBJ1-1, with D unclear. This CDR3 contains 13 residues. Between the trimmed V and J ends, which lost 0 bases and 4 bases, there was a span of 9 bases. CDR1 and CDR2 from the germline V gene are GTSNPN and SVGIG (reference sequence). CDR3 protein: CAWSVQGLTEAFF. CDR3 DNA: TGTGCCTGGAGTGTCCAAGGTCTCACTGAAGCTTTCTTT.

The chain is built from TRBV5-5 and TRBJ2-7; D may be TRBD2 (5 bases). The CDR3 contains 15 residues. Trimming took off 3 bases at V and 2 bases at J, with 15 bases between the two ends. The germline gives CDR1 SGHKS, CDR2 YYEKEE (reference sequence). In nucleotides, the CDR3 is TGTGCCAGCAGCTCAGGACTGTGGAACGCCTACGAGCAGTACTTC. Translated: CASSSGLWNAYEQYF. Based on the CDR3 plus reference TRBV5-5 and TRBJ2-7, the full variable domain is DAGVTQSPTHLIKTRGQQVTLRCSPISGHKSVSWYQQVLGQGPQFIFQYYEKEERGRGNFPDRFSARQFPNYSSELNVNALLLGDSALYLCASSSGLWNAYEQYFGPGTRLTVT.

V is TRBV4-2 and J is TRBJ2-1, with a weak D call TRBD1 (7 bases). Germline CDR1 is LGHNA and CDR2 is YNFKEQ. The CDR3 covers 16 residues. V lost 0 bases and J 4 bases, leaving 13 bases between the germline ends. CDR3 in amino acids: CASSQEEGAGYNEQFF. The CDR3 bases are TGTGCCAGCAGCCAAGAAGAGGGGGCGGGGTACAATGAGCAGTTCTTC.

The chain joins TRBV7-2 to TRBJ2-5, with 7 positions matching TRBD1. The germline gives CDR1 SGHTA, CDR2 FQGNSA. This CDR3 has 15 residues. V lost 5 bases to trimming and J lost 2 bases; unmatched junction nucleotides: 8. The CDR3 DNA sequence: TGTGCCAGCAGCCCAACAGGGGTCGGACAAGAGACCCAGTACTTC. Translation gives CASSPTGVGQETQYF.

V usage is TRBV28 and J usage is TRBJ1-6, with D perhaps matching TRBD1 (6 bases). CDR3 size: 14 residues. Trimming pared 7 bases from V and 11 bases from J, leaving 18 bases between. Germline CDR1 reads MDHEN; CDR2 reads SYDVKM. CDR3 in amino acids: CASIKAHQGPPLHF. DNA of the CDR3: TGTGCCAGCATAAAGGCGCACCAGGGGCCACCCCTCCACTTT.

J is TRBJ2-7 and V is TRBV5-1, with D perhaps matching TRBD1 (7 bases). Per germline, CDR1 SGHRS and CDR2 YFSETQ. Deletions cut 4 bases from V and 3 bases from J, with 29 bases between. The CDR3 is 19 amino acids. The DNA for the CDR3 is TGCGCCAGCAGCCTCGCCAGGGGGGACCCCGTCCTCTACCGCTACGAGCAGTACTTC. It specifies CASSLARGDPVLYRYEQYF.

The gene calls are TRBV6-2 or TRBV6-3 and TRBJ1-5; no clear D gene. Germline CDR1 and CDR2: MNHEY and SVGEGT. The CDR3 consists of 17 residues. V was clipped by 2 bases and J by 0 bases, with 14 bases between them. The CDR3 loop reads CASSYADILYSNQPQHF. The CDR3 DNA is TGTGCCAGCAGTTACGCCGACATACTTTATAGCAATCAGCCCCAGCATTTT.

The chain combines TRBV24-1 with TRBJ2-5; 7 nucleotides agree with TRBD1. V was clipped by 2 bases and J by 1 base; unmatched bases: 3. Germline V gene lookup returns CDR1 KGHDR and CDR2 SFDVKD. The CDR3 contains 15 residues. The CDR3 spells CATSDSRDSQETQYF. The CDR3 DNA follows: TGTGCCACCAGTGATTCCCGGGACAGCCAAGAGACCCAGTACTTC.

With regard to this clone: Compared with germline, one end of the junction differs, possibly owing to a read error. V is TRBV18 and J is TRBJ1-1, with TRBD1 matching over 8 bases. From germline, CDR1 is KGHSH and CDR2 LQKENI. The CDR3 extends over 13 amino acids. The CDR3 region is CASSTPDRGSTFF. DNA for the CDR3: TGTGCCAGCTCAACACCAGACAGGGGATCGACTTTCTTT.

V is TRBV6-2 or TRBV6-3 and J is TRBJ2-5, with 7 bases lining up with TRBD1. With V trimmed by 4 bases and J by 7 bases, 9 bases remained unmatched. Germline CDR1 MNHEY, CDR2 SVGEGT. The CDR3 covers 14 residues. CDR3 loop: CASSFRDSRGTQYF. The CDR3 nucleotides are TGTGCCAGCAGTTTCCGGGACAGCCGGGGGACCCAGTACTTC.

This chain uses TRBV13 with TRBJ2-7; D is unclear. V lost 2 bases and J 2 bases, leaving 13 bases between the germline ends. The length of the CDR3 is 15 residues. The germline V gene encodes CDR1 PRHDT and CDR2 FYEKMQ (reference sequence). CDR3 in amino acids: CASSLKPSNAYEQYF. CDR3 DNA: TGTGCCAGCAGCTTAAAACCAAGTAACGCCTACGAGCAGTACTTC.